Each of the 4 T cell receptor beta chains below was sequenced from the same sample in a study of shared clonotypes between healthy human individuals. Generated by immunoSEQ multiplex PCR, the TCRdb table keeps only in-frame clones and is missing some. Of 500,000 to 650,000 clones detected, around three quarters appear once; the ten largest clones hold 9.5% to 15%. The sample comprised PBMCs. These receptors were collected from a middle-aged woman in good health. Some clones in this sample may be carry-over from other donors' samples.

This clone was detected once. The chain joins TRBV5-1 to TRBJ2-5; D may match TRBD1 or TRBD2 (6 bases each). CDR1 and CDR2 (germline): SGHRS, YFSETQ. Trimming took off 4 bases at V and 5 bases at J, with 24 bases between the two ends. This CDR3 comprises 17 residues. The CDR3 DNA sequence: TGCGCCAGCAGCCCCGGGGGCGCCGGGTCTTCATCGGAGACCCAGTACTTC. This codes for CASSPGGAGSSSETQYF.

CDR3 nucleotide sequence: TGTGCCAGCAGCTTAGCCCGGTCCACTGAAGCTTTCTTT. Translated: CASSLARSTEAFF. The V call is TRBV11-1, the J call TRBJ1-1; the D is unclear. V gave up 0 bases and J gave up 4 bases, with 6 bases separating them. CDR1 and CDR2 from the germline V gene are SGHAT and FQDESV (reference sequence). The CDR3 contains 13 residues.

The chain links TRBV30 to TRBJ2-2, with 9 bases lining up with TRBD1. The CDR3 covers 14 residues. In germline, CDR1 is GTSNPN, CDR2 SVGIG (reference sequence). V was clipped by 5 bases and J by 6 bases; unmatched bases: 7. For the CDR3, the DNA is TGTGCCTGGCAGACAGGGGGGCGGGCCGGGGAGCTGTTTTTT. As protein: CAWQTGGRAGELFF.

This chain's CDR3 is CASSFMSGVIYNEQFF. For the CDR3, the DNA is TGTGCCAGCAGTTTCATGAGCGGGGTCATTTACAATGAGCAGTTCTTC. The chain employs TRBV28 and TRBJ2-1; 7 bases are a match to TRBD2. CDR3 length equals 16 residues. CDR1 is MDHEN and CDR2 is SYDVKM in the germline V gene. The ends lost 3 bases at V and 4 bases at J; junction bases unmatched: 9.